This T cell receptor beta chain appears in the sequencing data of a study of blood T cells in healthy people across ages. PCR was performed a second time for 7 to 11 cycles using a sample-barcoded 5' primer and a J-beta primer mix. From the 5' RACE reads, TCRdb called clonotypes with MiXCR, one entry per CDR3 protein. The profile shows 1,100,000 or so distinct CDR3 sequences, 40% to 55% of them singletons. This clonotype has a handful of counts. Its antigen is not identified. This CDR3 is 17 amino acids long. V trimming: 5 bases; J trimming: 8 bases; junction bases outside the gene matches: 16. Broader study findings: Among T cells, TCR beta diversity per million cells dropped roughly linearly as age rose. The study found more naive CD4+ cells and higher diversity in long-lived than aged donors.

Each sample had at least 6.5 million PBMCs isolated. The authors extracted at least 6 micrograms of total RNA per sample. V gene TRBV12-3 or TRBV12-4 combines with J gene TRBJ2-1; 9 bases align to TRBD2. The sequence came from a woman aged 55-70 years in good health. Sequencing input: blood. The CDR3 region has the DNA TGTGCCAGCAGTCAACCGACTAGCGGTAATTTGCGCGATGAGCAGTTCTTC. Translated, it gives CASSQPTSGNLRDEQFF.